The clone carrying this T cell receptor beta chain was seen a few times. No antigen is known for it. Time point specified: pre-sensitization, week 0. The treatment was: therapeutic diphenylcyclopropenone sensitization with weekly scalp DPC. At patch-test visits, sampling came before the patch test. These data originate in a study of human T cells and chemical hapten exposure. For the study at large: Patients' scalps got diphenylcyclopropenone weekly throughout the roughly 23-week study.

The ends lost 6 bases at V and 0 bases at J; junction bases unmatched: 9. Germline V gives CDR1 MNHNY, CDR2 SVGAGI (reference sequence). This CDR3 comprises 16 residues. General study findings and limits: Donors in the study had alopecia, meaning their immune response may differ from healthy people's.

Each CDR3 protein is one row after TCRdb ran MiXCR on the RACE reads. This repertoire shows about 80,000 distinct CDR3 sequences, roughly 15% found once; its top ten account for about 4.6%. The TCR originated in a woman aged 45 to 65 with alopecia areata. Some clones in this sample may be carry-over from other donors' samples. This specimen consisted of whole blood, obtained in connection with sensitization to the hapten diphenylcyclopropenone (DPC). The chain combines TRBV6-6 with TRBJ1-1, with 8 bases lining up with TRBD1. The CDR3 here is CASRRQGNGLNTEAFF. CDR3 nucleotide sequence: TGTGCCAGCAGACGACAGGGGAACGGCCTGAACACTGAAGCTTTCTTT.